This T cell receptor beta chain was identified in a study of Ad26.COV2.S vaccination and SARS-CoV-2 variants. The assay was immunoSEQ multiplex PCR, and TCRdb's table has in-frame clones only and misses some. The repertoire consists of around 340,000 clones, with around 89% occurring once and the leading ten covering 6.4%. The CDR3 loop spans 12 amino acids. The germline V gene has CDR1 MGHDK and CDR2 SYGVNS. V gave up 2 bases and J gave up 2 bases, with 3 bases separating them. Indicated treatment: roughly 20 received Ad26.COV2.S at low or high dose, single or two shots; 5 received placebo; per-sample allocation not given. All samples were drawn on day 63, counting from the first vaccine or placebo injection.

This chain links TRBV25-1 with TRBJ2-5; D unclear. This TCR was sampled from a person between 18 and 60 years old who received the Ad26.COV2.S COVID-19 vaccine or a placebo. Material: peripheral blood, obtained in a trial of Ad26.COV2.S vaccine versus placebo. This chain's CDR3 is CASSELQETQYF. As DNA, the CDR3 is TGTGCCAGCAGTGAACTTCAAGAGACCCAGTACTTC.